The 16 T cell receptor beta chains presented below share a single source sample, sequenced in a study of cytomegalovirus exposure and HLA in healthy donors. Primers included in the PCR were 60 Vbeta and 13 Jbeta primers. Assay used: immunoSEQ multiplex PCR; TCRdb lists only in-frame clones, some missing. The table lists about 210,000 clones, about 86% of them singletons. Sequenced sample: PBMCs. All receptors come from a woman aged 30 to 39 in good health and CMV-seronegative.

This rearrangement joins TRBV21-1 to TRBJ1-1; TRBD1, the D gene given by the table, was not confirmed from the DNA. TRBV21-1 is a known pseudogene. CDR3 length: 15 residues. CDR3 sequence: CASSNNSREDTEAFF. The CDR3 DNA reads TGTGCCAGCAGCAACAACTCCAGGGAAGACACTGAAGCTTTCTTT.

The CDR3 DNA follows: TGTGCCAGCAGCCCGGCCCTCGGGAGGGTAGAGACCCAGTACTTC. Translated, it gives CASSPALGRVETQYF. This sequence joins TRBV11-2 and TRBJ2-5; 8 positions match TRBD2. Germline CDR1 SGHAT, CDR2 FQNNGV. V was clipped by 5 bases and J by 4 bases; unmatched bases: 9. The CDR3 extends over 15 amino acids.

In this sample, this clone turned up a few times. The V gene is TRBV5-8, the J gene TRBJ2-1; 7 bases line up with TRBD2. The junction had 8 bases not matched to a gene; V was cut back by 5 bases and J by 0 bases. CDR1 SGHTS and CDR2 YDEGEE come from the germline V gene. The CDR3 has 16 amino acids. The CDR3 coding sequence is TGTGCCAGCAGTTTCGGGGGGTCAAGCTCCTACAATGAGCAGTTCTTC. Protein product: CASSFGGSSSYNEQFF.

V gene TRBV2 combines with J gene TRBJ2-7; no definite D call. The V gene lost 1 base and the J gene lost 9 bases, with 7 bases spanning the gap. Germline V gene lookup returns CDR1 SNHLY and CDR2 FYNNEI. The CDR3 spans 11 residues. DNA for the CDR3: TGTGCCAGCAGTGAAGAGACACGGCAGTACTTC. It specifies CASSEETRQYF.

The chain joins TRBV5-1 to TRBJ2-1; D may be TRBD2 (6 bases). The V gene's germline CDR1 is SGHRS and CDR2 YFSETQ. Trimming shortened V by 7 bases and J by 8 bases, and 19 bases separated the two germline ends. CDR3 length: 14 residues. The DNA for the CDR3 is TGCGCCAGCTCCGCCCGCAGGCCGGGGGATGAGCAGTTCTTC. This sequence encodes CASSARRPGDEQFF. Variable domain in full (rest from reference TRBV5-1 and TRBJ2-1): KAGVTQTPRYLIKTRGQQVTLSCSPISGHRSVSWYQQTPGQGLQFLFEYFSETQRNKGNFPGRFSGRQFSNSRSEMNVSTLELGDSALYLCASSARRPGDEQFFGPGTRLTVL.

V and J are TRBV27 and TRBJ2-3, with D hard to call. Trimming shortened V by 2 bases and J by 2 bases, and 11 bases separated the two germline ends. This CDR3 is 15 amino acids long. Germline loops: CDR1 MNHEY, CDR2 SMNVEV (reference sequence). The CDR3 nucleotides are TGTGCCAGCAGTTTAGTTCTCGAAGCCACAGATACGCAGTATTTT. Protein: CASSLVLEATDTQYF.

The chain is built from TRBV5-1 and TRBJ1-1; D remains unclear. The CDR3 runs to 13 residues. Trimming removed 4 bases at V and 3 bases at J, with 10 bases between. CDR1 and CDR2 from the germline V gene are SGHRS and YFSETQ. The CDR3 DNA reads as TGCGCCAGCAGCCCCCGACGGGACACTGAAGCTTTCTTT. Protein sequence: CASSPRRDTEAFF.

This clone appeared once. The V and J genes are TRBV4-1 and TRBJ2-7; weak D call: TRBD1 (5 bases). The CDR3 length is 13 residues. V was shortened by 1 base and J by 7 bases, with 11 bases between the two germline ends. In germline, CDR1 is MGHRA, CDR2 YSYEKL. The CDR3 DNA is TGCGCCAGCAGCCAAGGTATGGGGCTGGAGCAGTACTTC. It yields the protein CASSQGMGLEQYF.

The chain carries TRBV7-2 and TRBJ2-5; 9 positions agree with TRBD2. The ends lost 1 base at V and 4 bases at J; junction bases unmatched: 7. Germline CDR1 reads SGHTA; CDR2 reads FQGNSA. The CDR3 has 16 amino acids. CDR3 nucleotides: TGTGCCAGCAGCTTAGGGGTAGCGGGAGTTGTAGAGACCCAGTACTTC. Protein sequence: CASSLGVAGVVETQYF.

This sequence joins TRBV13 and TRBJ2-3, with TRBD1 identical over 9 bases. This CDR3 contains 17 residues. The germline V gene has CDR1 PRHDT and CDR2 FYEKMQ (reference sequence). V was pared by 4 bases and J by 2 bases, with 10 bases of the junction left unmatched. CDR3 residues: CASSSTGTGISTDTQYF. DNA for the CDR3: TGTGCCAGCAGCTCAACCGGGACAGGGATATCCACAGATACGCAGTATTTT.

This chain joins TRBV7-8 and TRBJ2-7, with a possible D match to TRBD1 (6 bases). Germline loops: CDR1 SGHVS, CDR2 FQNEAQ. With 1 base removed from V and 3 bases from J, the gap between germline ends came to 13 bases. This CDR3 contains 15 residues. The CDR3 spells CASSLGQGTSYEQYF. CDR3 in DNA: TGTGCCAGCAGCTTAGGCCAGGGGACAAGCTACGAGCAGTACTTC. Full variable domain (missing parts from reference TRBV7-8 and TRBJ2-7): GAGVSQSPRYKVAKRGQDVALRCDPISGHVSLFWYQQALGQGPEFLTYFQNEAQLDKSGLPSDRFFAERPEGSVSTLKIQRTQQEDSAVYLCASSLGQGTSYEQYFGPGTRLTVT.

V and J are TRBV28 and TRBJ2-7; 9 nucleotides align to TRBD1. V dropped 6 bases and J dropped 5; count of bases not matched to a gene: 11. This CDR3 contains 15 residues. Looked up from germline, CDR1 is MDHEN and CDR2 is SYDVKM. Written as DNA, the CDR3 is TGTGCCAGCAGCCCAGGGCGGACAGGGGTCAACGAGCAGTACTTC. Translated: CASSPGRTGVNEQYF. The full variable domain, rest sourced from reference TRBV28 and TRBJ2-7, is DVKVTQSSRYLVKRTGEKVFLECVQDMDHENMFWYRQDPGLGLRLIYFSYDVKMKEKGDIPEGYSVSREKKERFSLILESASTNQTSMYLCASSPGRTGVNEQYFGPGTRLTVT.

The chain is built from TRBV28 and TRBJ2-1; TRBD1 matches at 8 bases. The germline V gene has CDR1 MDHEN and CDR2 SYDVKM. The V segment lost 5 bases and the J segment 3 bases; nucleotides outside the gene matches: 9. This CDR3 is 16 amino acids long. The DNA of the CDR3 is TGTGCCAGCAGTAACCCGGGACAGGACTTCTACAATGAGCAGTTCTTC. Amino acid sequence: CASSNPGQDFYNEQFF.

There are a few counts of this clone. The CDR3 sequence: CASSPLGGREYATQYF. The DNA for the CDR3 is TGTGCCAGCAGTCCTTTGGGGGGACGGGAATACGCTACGCAGTATTTT. This chain links TRBV27 with TRBJ2-3, with D possibly matching TRBD2 (6 bases). Germline V CDR1 and CDR2: MNHEY, SMNVEV (reference sequence). The CDR3 length is 16 residues. Trimming took off 5 bases at V and 8 bases at J, with 23 bases between the two ends.

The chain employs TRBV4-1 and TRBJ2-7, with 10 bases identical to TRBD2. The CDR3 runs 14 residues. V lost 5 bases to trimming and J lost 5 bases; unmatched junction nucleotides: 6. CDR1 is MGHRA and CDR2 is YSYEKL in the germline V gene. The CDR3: CASSFTSGIDEQYF. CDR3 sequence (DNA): TGCGCCAGCAGCTTTACTAGCGGGATAGACGAGCAGTACTTC.

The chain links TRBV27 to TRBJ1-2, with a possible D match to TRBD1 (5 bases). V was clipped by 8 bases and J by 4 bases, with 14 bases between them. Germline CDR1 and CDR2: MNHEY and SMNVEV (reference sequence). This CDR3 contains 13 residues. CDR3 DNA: TGTGCCAGCCGCGTGGGGCCAGGCTATGGCTACACCTTC. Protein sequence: CASRVGPGYGYTF.